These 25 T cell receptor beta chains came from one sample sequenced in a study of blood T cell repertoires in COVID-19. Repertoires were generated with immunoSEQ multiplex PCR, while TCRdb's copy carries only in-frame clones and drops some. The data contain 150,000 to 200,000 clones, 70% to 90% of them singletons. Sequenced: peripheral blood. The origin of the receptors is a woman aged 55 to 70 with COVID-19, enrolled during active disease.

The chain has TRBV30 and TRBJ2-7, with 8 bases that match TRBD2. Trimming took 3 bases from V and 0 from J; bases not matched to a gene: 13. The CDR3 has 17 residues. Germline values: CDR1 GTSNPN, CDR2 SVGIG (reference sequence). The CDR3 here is CAWSPPRASGRSYEQYF. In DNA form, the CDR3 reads TGTGCCTGGAGCCCCCCGAGGGCTAGCGGGCGCTCCTACGAGCAGTACTTC.

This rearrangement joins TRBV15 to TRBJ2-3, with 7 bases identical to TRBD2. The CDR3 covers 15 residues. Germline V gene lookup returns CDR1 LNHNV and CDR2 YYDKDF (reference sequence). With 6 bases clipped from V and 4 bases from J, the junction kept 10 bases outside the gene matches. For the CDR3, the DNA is TGTGCCACCAGAGCTAGCGGAGCCTATCCAGATACGCAGTATTTT. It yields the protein CATRASGAYPDTQYF.

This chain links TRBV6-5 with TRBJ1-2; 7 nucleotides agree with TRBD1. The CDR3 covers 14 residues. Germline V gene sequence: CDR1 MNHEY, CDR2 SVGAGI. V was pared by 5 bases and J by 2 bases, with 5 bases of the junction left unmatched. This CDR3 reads CASSRSTGNYGYTF. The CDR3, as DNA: TGTGCCAGCAGTCGCTCGACAGGGAACTATGGCTACACCTTC.

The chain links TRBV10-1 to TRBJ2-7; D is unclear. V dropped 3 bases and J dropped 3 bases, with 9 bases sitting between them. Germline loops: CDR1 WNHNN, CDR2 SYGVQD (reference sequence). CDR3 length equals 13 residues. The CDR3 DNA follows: TGCGCCAGCAGTGATCCTACTAACTACGAGCAGTACTTC. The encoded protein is CASSDPTNYEQYF.

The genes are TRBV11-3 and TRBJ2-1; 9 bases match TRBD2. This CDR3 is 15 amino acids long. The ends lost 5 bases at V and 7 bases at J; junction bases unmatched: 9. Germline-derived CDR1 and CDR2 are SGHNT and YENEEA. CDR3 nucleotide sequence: TGTGCCAGCAGCGGGCCCGCTAGCGGGATAAATGAGCAGTTCTTC. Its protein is CASSGPASGINEQFF. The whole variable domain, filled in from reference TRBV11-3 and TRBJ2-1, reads EAGVVQSPRYKIIEKKQPVAFWCNPISGHNTLYWYLQNLGQGPELLIRYENEEAVDDSQLPKDRFSAERLKGVDSTLKIQPAELGDSAVYLCASSGPASGINEQFFGPGTRLTVL.

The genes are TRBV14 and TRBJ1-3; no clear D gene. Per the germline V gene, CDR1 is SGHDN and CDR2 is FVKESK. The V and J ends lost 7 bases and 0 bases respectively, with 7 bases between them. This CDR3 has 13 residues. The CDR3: CASTPYSGNTIYF. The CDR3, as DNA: TGTGCCAGCACCCCCTACTCTGGAAACACCATATATTTT.

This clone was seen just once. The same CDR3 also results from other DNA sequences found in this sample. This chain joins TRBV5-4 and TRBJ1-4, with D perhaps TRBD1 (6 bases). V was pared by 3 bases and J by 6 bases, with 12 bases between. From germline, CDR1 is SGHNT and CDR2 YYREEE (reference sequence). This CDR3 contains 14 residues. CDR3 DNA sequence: TGTGCCAGCAGCTGGACGGACAGAGATGAAAAACTGTTTTTT. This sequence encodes CASSWTDRDEKLFF.

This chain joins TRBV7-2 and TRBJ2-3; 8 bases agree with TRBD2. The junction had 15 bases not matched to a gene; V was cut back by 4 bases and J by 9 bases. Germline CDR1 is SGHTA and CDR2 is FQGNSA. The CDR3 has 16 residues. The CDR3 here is CASSYLDLAGGSTQYF. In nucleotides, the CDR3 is TGTGCCAGCAGCTACCTCGACCTGGCGGGAGGTTCCACGCAGTATTTT.

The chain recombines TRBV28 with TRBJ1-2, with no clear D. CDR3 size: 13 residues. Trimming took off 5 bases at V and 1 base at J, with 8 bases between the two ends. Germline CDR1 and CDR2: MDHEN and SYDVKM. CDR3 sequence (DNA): TGTGCCAGCAGTCCAGGACTTAACTATGGCTACACCTTC. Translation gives CASSPGLNYGYTF.

The CDR3 nucleotides are TGTGCCAGCAGGTCACAGGGCCTATTCTATGGCTACACCTTC. This sequence encodes CASRSQGLFYGYTF. The chain couples TRBV6-5 to TRBJ1-2; D may be TRBD1 (6 bases). Trimming took 6 bases from V and 4 from J, leaving 15 bases between them. CDR1 and CDR2 from the germline V gene are MNHEY and SVGAGI. The CDR3 consists of 14 residues.

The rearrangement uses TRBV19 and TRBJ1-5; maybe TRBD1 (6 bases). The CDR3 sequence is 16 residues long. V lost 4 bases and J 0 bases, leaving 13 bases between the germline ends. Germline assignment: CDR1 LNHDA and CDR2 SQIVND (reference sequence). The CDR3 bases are TGTGCCAGTAGTACCTACCGGGACACTAGCAATCAGCCCCAGCATTTT. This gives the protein CASSTYRDTSNQPQHF.

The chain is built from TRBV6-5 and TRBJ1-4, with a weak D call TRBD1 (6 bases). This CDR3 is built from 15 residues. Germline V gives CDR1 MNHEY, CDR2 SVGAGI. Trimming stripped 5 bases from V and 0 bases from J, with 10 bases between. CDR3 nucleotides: TGTGCCAGCAGTCACGAGGGGGCAACTAATGAAAAACTGTTTTTT. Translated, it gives CASSHEGATNEKLFF.

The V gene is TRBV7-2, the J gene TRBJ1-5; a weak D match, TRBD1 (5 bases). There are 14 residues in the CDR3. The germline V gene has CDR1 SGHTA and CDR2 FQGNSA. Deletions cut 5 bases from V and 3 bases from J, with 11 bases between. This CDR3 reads CASSDQGSNQPQHF. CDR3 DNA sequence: TGTGCCAGCAGCGATCAGGGATCCAATCAGCCCCAGCATTTT.

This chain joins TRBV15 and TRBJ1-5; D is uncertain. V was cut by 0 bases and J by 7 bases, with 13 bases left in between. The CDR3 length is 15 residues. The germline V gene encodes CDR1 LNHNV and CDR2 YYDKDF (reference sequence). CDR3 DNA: TGTGCCACCAGCAGAGATTTGAGCTCGGGGCAGCCCCAGCATTTT. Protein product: CATSRDLSSGQPQHF.

CDR3: CASSVSGQGDYNEQFF. CDR3 nucleotides: TGTGCCAGCAGCGTAAGCGGGCAGGGGGACTACAATGAGCAGTTCTTC. The chain couples TRBV9 to TRBJ2-1, with D perhaps TRBD1 (7 bases). Trimming took 1 base from V and 3 from J, leaving 14 bases between them. Germline CDR1 reads SGDLS; CDR2 reads YYNGEE. CDR3 length: 16 amino acids.

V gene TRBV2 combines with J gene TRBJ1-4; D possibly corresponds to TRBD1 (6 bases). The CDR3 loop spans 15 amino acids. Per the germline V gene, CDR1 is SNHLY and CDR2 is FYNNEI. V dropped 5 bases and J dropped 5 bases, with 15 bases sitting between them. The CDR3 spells CASSKTGLENEKLFF. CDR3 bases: TGTGCCAGCAGTAAGACAGGTCTGGAGAATGAAAAACTGTTTTTT.

The CDR3 coding sequence is TGCGCCAGCAGCCAAGAACCTTCAGGGATGAACACTGAAGCTTTCTTT. Translating gives CASSQEPSGMNTEAFF. The V and J genes are TRBV4-3 and TRBJ1-1, with D possibly being TRBD1 (5 bases). CDR3 length: 16 amino acids. Trimming took 0 bases from V and 0 from J, leaving 11 bases between them. CDR1 LGHNA and CDR2 YSLEER come from the germline V gene.

The CDR3 coding sequence is TGTGCCAGCAGGGAAAGGGGCGCAGGTTCCTATGGCTACACCTTC. It yields the protein CASRERGAGSYGYTF. The chain recombines TRBV6-4 with TRBJ1-2, with TRBD1 as a possible D gene (5 bases). CDR3 length: 15 residues. Trimming pared 6 bases from V and 4 bases from J, leaving 18 bases between. Germline-derived CDR1 and CDR2 are MRHNA and SNTAGT.

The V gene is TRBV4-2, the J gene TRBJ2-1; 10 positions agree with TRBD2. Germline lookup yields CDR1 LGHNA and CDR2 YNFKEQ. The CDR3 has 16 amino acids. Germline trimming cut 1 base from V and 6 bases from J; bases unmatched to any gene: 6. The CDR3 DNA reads TGTGCCAGCAGCCAAGTAAATCTAGCGGGAGTCAATGAGCAGTTCTTC. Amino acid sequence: CASSQVNLAGVNEQFF.

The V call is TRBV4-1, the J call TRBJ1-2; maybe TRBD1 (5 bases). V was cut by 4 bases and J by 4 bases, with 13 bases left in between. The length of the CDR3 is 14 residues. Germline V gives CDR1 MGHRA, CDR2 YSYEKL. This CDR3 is CASSPHRGSYGYTF. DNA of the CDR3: TGCGCCAGCAGCCCCCACCGGGGGTCCTATGGCTACACCTTC.

The CDR3 DNA is TGCGCCAGCAGCTTGACTAGCGGGAGACGCACAGATACGCAGTATTTT. Protein: CASSLTSGRRTDTQYF. J is TRBJ2-3 and V is TRBV5-1; the match to TRBD2 covers 11 bases. In germline, CDR1 is SGHRS, CDR2 YFSETQ. The CDR3 is 16 amino acids. The V segment lost 1 base and the J segment 1 base; nucleotides outside the gene matches: 2.

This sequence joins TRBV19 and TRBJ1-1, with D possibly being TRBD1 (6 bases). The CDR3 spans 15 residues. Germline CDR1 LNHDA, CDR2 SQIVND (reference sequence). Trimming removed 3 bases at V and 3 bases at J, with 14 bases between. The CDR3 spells CASSISGPGDTEAFF. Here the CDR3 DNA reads TGTGCCAGTAGTATTTCGGGCCCAGGGGACACTGAAGCTTTCTTT. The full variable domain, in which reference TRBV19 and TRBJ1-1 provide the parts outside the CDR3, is DGGITQSPKYLFRKEGQNVTLSCEQNLNHDAMYWYRQDPGQGLRLIYYSQIVNDFQKGDIAEGYSVSREKKESFPLTVTSAQKNPTAFYLCASSISGPGDTEAFFGQGTRLTVV.

CDR3 sequence: CASSQGAGNNQPQHF. DNA of the CDR3: TGTGCCAGCAGCCAAGGAGCAGGGAATAATCAGCCCCAGCATTTT. This chain uses TRBV3-1 (or the pseudogene TRBV3-2) with TRBJ1-5, with D perhaps matching TRBD1 (5 bases). Germline V CDR1 and CDR2: LGHDT, YNNKEL (reference sequence). The V gene lost 1 base and the J gene lost 4 bases, with 11 bases spanning the gap. The CDR3 contains 15 residues.

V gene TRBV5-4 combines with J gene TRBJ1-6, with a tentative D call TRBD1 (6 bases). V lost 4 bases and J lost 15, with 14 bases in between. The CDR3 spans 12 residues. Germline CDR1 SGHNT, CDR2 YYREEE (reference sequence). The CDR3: CASSTSPGVLHF. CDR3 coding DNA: TGTGCCAGCAGCACCTCACCAGGGGTCCTCCACTTT.

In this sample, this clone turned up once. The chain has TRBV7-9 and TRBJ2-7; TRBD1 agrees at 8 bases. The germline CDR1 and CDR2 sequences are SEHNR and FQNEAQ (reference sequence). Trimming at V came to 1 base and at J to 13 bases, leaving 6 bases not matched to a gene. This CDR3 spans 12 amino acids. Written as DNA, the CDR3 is TGTGCCAGCAGCTTAGATGGGACAGGAGATTACTTC. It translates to CASSLDGTGDYF.